Sequencing of this T cell receptor beta chain was carried out in a study of blood T cell repertoires in COVID-19. Study at large: Sites in the United States, Italy and Spain provided acute and convalescent COVID-19 samples. The analysed material was cDNA or gDNA that came from T cells, B-cell-depleted T cells, or PBMCs.

This clone was seen only once. TCRdb's copy holds only in-frame clones and misses some; the assay was immunoSEQ multiplex PCR. The repertoire holds about 200,000 clones, with 86% as singletons. V trimming: 5 bases; J trimming: 2 bases; junction bases outside the gene matches: 8. The germline V gene encodes CDR1 LGHDT and CDR2 YNNKEL (reference sequence). This CDR3 is built from 16 residues. The chain combines TRBV3-1 (or the pseudogene TRBV3-2) with TRBJ2-5; 10 bases agree with TRBD1. Sequencing input: peripheral blood. The origin of this receptor is a woman in her seventies with acute or convalescent COVID-19. CDR3 sequence reads: CASSTRTGGPQETQYF. The CDR3 nucleotides read TGTGCCAGCAGCACCAGGACAGGGGGTCCTCAAGAGACCCAGTACTTC.